This T cell receptor beta chain comes out of a study of T cells after yellow fever vaccination. Background on the study: When fractions had low cell numbers, they were prepared with SMART-Seq v4 Ultra Low Input.

There are many counts of this clonotype. 5'RACE template switching produced TCR cDNA carrying a universal primer site and UMIs. TCRdb itself ran the 5' RACE reads through MiXCR, one entry per CDR3 protein. The sample has 250,000 or so distinct CDR3 sequences; more than 3.5% are singletons. The CDR3 is made up of 14 amino acids. CDR1 and CDR2 (germline): SGHNT, YYREEE (reference sequence). V lost 4 bases to trimming and J lost 4 bases, with 14 bases between them. The sample was PBMCs, taken 15 days after the yellow fever booster vaccination. This chain uses TRBV5-4 with TRBJ1-2, with a tentative D call TRBD1 (5 bases). This TCR was recovered from a man between 18 and 35 years old who received the YFV17D yellow fever vaccine. CDR3 in amino acids: CASSRSAGTYGYTF. The CDR3 DNA is TGTGCCAGCAGCCGCTCGGCCGGGACCTATGGCTACACCTTC.